One sample yielded the 17 T cell receptor beta chains listed below, sequenced in a study of long-term antiretroviral therapy in people with HIV. The assay used was immunoSEQ (version v3.0), run at survey level. Only in-frame clones appear in the TCRdb table, and some are missing; sequencing was by immunoSEQ multiplex PCR. The table lists some 26,000 clones, roughly 76% of them singletons. Sample: unsorted PBMCs, taken 1.1 years before starting antiretroviral therapy. The origin of the receptors is a woman aged 40 to 50 with HIV.

The chain combines TRBV20-1 with TRBJ2-7; 7 positions match TRBD1. Germline V CDR1 and CDR2: DFQATT, SNEGSKA (reference sequence). V shed 6 bases and J 3 bases; nucleotides not matched to a gene: 2. The CDR3 runs 11 residues. The CDR3 sequence: CSARQGYEQYF. CDR3 coding DNA: TGCAGTGCGCGACAGGGCTACGAGCAGTACTTC.

This clone came up a few times. The rearrangement joins TRBV4-3 to TRBJ2-3; TRBD2 is a possible D gene (5 bases). The ends were cut back, 0 bases at V and 1 base at J, with 8 bases in the middle. Germline V gene sequence: CDR1 LGHNA, CDR2 YSLEER. The CDR3 has 15 residues. In DNA, the CDR3 is TGCGCCAGCAGCCAAGACTCCGGGGGCACAGATACGCAGTATTTT. The encoded protein is CASSQDSGGTDTQYF.

This chain joins TRBV19 and TRBJ1-5; the D is unclear. Germline-derived CDR1 and CDR2 are LNHDA and SQIVND (reference sequence). The V and J ends lost 10 bases and 3 bases respectively, with 16 bases between them. The CDR3 is made up of 14 amino acids. The CDR3: CATAFGRFNQPQHF. The DNA of the CDR3 is TGTGCCACCGCCTTTGGGAGGTTCAATCAGCCCCAGCATTTT.

This rearrangement joins TRBV18 to TRBJ2-1; no clear D gene. Germline V gene lookup returns CDR1 KGHSH and CDR2 LQKENI. V lost 4 bases, J lost 3 bases, and 13 bases lay in between. This CDR3 region has 15 residues. CDR3 sequence reads: CASSRPTPSYNEQFF. The CDR3 DNA sequence: TGTGCCAGCTCACGACCAACCCCAAGCTACAATGAGCAGTTCTTC.

This clone ranks as medium-sized. The rearrangement uses TRBV5-1 and TRBJ2-7, with 12 positions matching TRBD1. The CDR3 is 14 amino acids. J lost 5 bases, V lost 5 bases, and 5 bases had no gene match. Germline loops: CDR1 SGHRS, CDR2 YFSETQ. The CDR3 sequence is CASSTGTGGDEQYF. CDR3 in DNA: TGCGCCAGCAGTACCGGGACAGGGGGCGACGAGCAGTACTTC.

The rearrangement joins TRBV10-3 to TRBJ1-2; D unresolved. CDR1 is ENHRY and CDR2 is SYGVKD in the germline V gene. The CDR3 extends over 12 amino acids. V was shortened by 2 bases and J by 5 bases, with 6 bases between the two germline ends. CDR3 DNA sequence: TGTGCCATCAGTGAGAATTCATATGGCTACACCTTC. This codes for CAISENSYGYTF.

The V gene is TRBV5-4, the J gene TRBJ2-5; maybe TRBD1 (6 bases). Trimming took off 3 bases at V and 5 bases at J, with 23 bases between the two ends. The CDR3 loop spans 17 amino acids. Germline-derived CDR1 and CDR2 are SGHNT and YYREEE (reference sequence). In nucleotides, the CDR3 is TGTGCCAGCAGCTCCCTCCAACAGGGATCAGAGGGGGAGACCCAGTACTTC. It codes for CASSSLQQGSEGETQYF.

The chain carries TRBV6-5 and TRBJ1-2, with 8 bases fitting TRBD1. The CDR3 covers 14 residues. J lost 6 bases, V lost 5 bases, and 8 bases had no gene match. The germline gives CDR1 MNHEY, CDR2 SVGAGI. CDR3 in DNA: TGTGCCAGCAGTCCGCGGACAGGGCTAGATGGCTACACCTTC. This codes for CASSPRTGLDGYTF.

The rearrangement links TRBV2 to TRBJ1-5; D gene ambiguous. The ends were cut back, 3 bases at V and 5 bases at J, with 8 bases in the middle. Germline values: CDR1 SNHLY, CDR2 FYNNEI. CDR3 length: 13 residues. DNA of the CDR3: TGTGCCAGCAGTGAGTTCATGCATCAGCCCCAGCATTTT. It encodes CASSEFMHQPQHF.

The V call is TRBV10-3, the J call TRBJ1-2, with a tentative D call TRBD1 (5 bases). This CDR3 comprises 13 residues. Trimming stripped 8 bases from V and 2 bases from J, with 12 bases between. Germline V CDR1 and CDR2: ENHRY, SYGVKD. The CDR3, as DNA: TGTGCCATCTTCGGGGGAACGAACTATGGCTACACCTTC. It encodes CAIFGGTNYGYTF.

The CDR3 DNA reads TGTGCCTGGAGTGTAAGCGGGGATTGGAGCTCTGGAAACACCATATATTTT. Its translation is CAWSVSGDWSSGNTIYF. The chain has TRBV30 and TRBJ1-3; unclear D gene. Trimming cost V 0 bases and J 0 bases, with 15 bases left between them. CDR3 size: 17 residues. Germline V lookup: CDR1 GTSNPN, CDR2 SVGIG (reference sequence).

The V gene is TRBV11-2, the J gene TRBJ2-7; TRBD1 agrees at 9 bases. The CDR3 length is 14 residues. V dropped 5 bases and J dropped 4; count of bases not matched to a gene: 6. Per germline, CDR1 SGHAT and CDR2 FQNNGV. CDR3 in DNA: TGTGCCAGCAGCCATACAGGGGGCGGGTACGAGCAGTACTTC. This codes for CASSHTGGGYEQYF.

The CDR3 region is CASSERTGTSGSTGELFF. In DNA, the CDR3 is TGTGCCAGCAGCGAACGAACCGGGACTAGCGGGAGTACCGGGGAGCTGTTTTTT. This sequence joins TRBV11-2 and TRBJ2-2; TRBD2 agrees at 14 bases. Germline-derived CDR1 and CDR2 are SGHAT and FQNNGV. Unmatched junction bases numbered 10, after V lost 5 bases and J lost 5 bases. This CDR3 spans 18 amino acids.

The chain carries TRBV7-9 and TRBJ2-7; 7 nucleotides align to TRBD1. V shed 1 base and J 7 bases; nucleotides not matched to a gene: 7. Germline CDR1 reads SEHNR; CDR2 reads FQNEAQ (reference sequence). The CDR3 is 14 amino acids. In nucleotides, the CDR3 is TGTGCCAGCAGCTTAGAGGGGGCAGCGGAAGAGCAGTACTTC. Encoded protein: CASSLEGAAEEQYF.

The rearrangement joins TRBV19 to TRBJ2-3; D not certain. Germline CDR1 reads LNHDA; CDR2 reads SQIVND (reference sequence). The CDR3 length is 10 residues. V was trimmed by 7 bases and J by 5 bases, leaving 4 bases between them. CDR3 DNA sequence: TGTGCCAGTATGGGAGATACGCAGTATTTT. It is translated as CASMGDTQYF.

The rearrangement uses TRBV5-1 and TRBJ1-4, with 10 bases identical to TRBD1. The V segment lost 1 base and the J segment 4 bases; nucleotides outside the gene matches: 1. The germline V gene has CDR1 SGHRS and CDR2 YFSETQ. This CDR3 region has 15 residues. In DNA form, the CDR3 reads TGCGCCAGCAGCTTGTGGGACAGGGGTAATGAAAAACTGTTTTTT. Its translation: CASSLWDRGNEKLFF.

The J gene is TRBJ1-5, the V gene TRBV30; D is ambiguous. This CDR3 has 13 residues. Germline V gives CDR1 GTSNPN, CDR2 SVGIG (reference sequence). V lost 1 base and J 5 bases, leaving 9 bases between the germline ends. The CDR3 DNA reads TGTGCCTGGAGTGAGGACCGCTATCAGCCCCAGCATTTT. It yields the protein CAWSEDRYQPQHF.